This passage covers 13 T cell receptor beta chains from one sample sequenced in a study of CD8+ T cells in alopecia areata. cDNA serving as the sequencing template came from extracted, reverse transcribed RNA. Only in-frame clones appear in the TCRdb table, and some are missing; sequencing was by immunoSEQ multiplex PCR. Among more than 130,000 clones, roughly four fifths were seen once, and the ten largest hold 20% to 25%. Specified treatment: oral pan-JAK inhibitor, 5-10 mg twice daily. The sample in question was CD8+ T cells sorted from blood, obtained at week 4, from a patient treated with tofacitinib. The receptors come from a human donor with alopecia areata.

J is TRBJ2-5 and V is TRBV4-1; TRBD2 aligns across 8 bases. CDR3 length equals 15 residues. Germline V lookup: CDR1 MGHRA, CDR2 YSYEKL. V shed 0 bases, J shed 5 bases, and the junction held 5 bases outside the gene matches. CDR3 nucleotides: TGCGCCAGCAGCCAAGATAGCGGGGATGGGGAGACCCAGTACTTC. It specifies CASSQDSGDGETQYF.

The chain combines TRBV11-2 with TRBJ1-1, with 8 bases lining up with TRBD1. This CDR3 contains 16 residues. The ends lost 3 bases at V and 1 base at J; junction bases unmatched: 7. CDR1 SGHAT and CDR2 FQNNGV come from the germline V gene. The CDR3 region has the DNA TGTGCCAGCAGCTTCATCAGGGGGCGAGGGAACACTGAAGCTTTCTTT. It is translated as CASSFIRGRGNTEAFF. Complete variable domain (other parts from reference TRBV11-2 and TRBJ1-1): EAGVAQSPRYKIIEKRQSVAFWCNPISGHATLYWYQQILGQGPKLLIQFQNNGVVDDSQLPKDRFSAERLKGVDSTLKIQPAKLEDSAVYLCASSFIRGRGNTEAFFGQGTRLTVV.

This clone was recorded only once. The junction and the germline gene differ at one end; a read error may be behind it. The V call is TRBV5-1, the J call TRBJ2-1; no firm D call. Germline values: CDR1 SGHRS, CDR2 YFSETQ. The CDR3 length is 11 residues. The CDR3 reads CASSGADGRIF. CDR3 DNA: TGCGCCAGCAGCGGCGCGGACGGAAGAATCTTC.

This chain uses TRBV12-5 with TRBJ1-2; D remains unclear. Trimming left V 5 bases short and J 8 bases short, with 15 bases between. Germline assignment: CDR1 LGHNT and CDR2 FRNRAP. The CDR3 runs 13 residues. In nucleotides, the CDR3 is TGTGCTAGTGGTGACCCTCCGGCGGGGGGCTACACCTTC. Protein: CASGDPPAGGYTF.

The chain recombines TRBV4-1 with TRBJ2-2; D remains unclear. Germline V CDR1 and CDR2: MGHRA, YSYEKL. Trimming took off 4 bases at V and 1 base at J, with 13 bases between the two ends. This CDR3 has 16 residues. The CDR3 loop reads CASSLVGGRNTGELFF. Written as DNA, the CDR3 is TGCGCCAGCAGCCTCGTGGGCGGTCGGAACACCGGGGAGCTGTTTTTT.

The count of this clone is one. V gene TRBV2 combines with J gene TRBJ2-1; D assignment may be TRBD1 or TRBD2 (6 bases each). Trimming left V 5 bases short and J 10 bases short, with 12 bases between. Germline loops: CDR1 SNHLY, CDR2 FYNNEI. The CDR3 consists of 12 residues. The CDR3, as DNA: TGTGCCAGCAGTAGCGGAGGGGGAGAGCAGTTCTTC. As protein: CASSSGGGEQFF. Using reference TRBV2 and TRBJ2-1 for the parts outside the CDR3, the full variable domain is EPEVTQTPSHQVTQMGQEVILRCVPISNHLYFYWYRQILGQKVEFLVSFYNNEISEKSEIFDDQFSVERPDGSNFTLKIRSTKLEDSAMYFCASSSGGGEQFFGPGTRLTVL.

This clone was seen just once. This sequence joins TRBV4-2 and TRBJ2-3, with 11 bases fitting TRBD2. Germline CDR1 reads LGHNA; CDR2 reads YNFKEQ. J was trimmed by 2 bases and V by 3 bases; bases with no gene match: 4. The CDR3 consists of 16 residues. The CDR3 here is CASSHLTSGVTDTQYF. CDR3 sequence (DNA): TGTGCCAGCAGCCACCTGACTAGCGGGGTCACAGATACGCAGTATTTT.

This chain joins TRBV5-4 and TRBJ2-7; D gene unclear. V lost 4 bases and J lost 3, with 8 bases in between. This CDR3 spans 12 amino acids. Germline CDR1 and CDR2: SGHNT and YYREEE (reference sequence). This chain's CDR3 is CASSGPYYEQYF. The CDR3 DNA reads TGTGCCAGCAGCGGACCCTACTACGAGCAGTACTTC.

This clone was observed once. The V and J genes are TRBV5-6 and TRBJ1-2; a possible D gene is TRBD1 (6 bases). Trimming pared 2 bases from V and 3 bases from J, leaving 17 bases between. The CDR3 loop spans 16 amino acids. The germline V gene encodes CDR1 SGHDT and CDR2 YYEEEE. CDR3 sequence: CASSFTTGIIDYGYTF. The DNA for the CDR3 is TGTGCCAGCAGCTTCACCACAGGGATCATAGACTATGGCTACACCTTC.

The CDR3 region is CASSGEQPYEQYF. CDR3 DNA sequence: TGTGCCAGCAGTGGGGAGCAGCCGTACGAGCAGTACTTC. The chain employs TRBV28 and TRBJ2-7; D may be TRBD2 (5 bases). Looked up from germline, CDR1 is MDHEN and CDR2 is SYDVKM. V was cut by 5 bases and J by 4 bases, with 12 bases left in between. The CDR3 covers 13 residues.

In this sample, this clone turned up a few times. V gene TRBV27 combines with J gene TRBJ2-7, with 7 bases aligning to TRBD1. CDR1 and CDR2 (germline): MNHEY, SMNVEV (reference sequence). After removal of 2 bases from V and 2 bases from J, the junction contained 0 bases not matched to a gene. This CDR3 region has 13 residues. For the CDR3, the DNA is TGTGCCAGCAGTTTAGGGACAGCCTACGAGCAGTACTTC. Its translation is CASSLGTAYEQYF.

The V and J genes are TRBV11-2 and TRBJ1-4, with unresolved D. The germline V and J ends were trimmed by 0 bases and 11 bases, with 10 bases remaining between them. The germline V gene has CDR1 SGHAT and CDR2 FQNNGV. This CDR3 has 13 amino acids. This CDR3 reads CASSLDRERKLFF. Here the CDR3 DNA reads TGTGCCAGCAGCTTAGATCGTGAGAGGAAACTGTTTTTT.

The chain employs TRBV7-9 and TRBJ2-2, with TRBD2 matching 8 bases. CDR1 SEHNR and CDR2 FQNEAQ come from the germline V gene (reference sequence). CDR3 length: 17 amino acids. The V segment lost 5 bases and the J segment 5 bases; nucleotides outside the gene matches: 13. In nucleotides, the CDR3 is TGTGCCAGCAGCCTGGACCAACTAGCGGCTATAACCGGGGAGCTGTTTTTT. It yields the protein CASSLDQLAAITGELFF.